This TCR beta chain was retrieved from a study of blood T cell repertoires in COVID-19 (dated by TCRdb to 2020 to 2021). About the investigation overall: Samples from collaborators originated in the United States, Italy and Spain and spanned both the acute and convalescent phases of COVID-19. Samples were obtained from the ongoing ImmuneRACE study (first 160 participants) and from roughly 1,300 subjects provided by 6 global collaborators. The material from the prospective study consisted of cDNA or gDNA derived from T cells, B-cell-depleted T cells, or PBMCs. Where HLA class I and class II types were available, the types were taken from metadata supplied by the sample provider, not from assay-based typing. A freely available public database, intended as a resource for researchers studying the immune response to SARS-CoV-2, is where the repertoires were released. The dataset comprised deeply sampled blood TCRbeta repertoires from subjects exposed to, actively infected with, or recovered from COVID-19. A de-identified subject ID, COVID-19 status, age in years and sex were almost always included in the sample metadata.

As to this clone: The antigen it binds to is not known. Base qualities are not provided; no much larger clone lies one nucleotide away.

In Seattle, one collaborating source enrolled patients while the infection was active and tracked those patients longitudinally over the course of disease. Collaborating institutions collected whole blood in K2EDTA tubes following their own protocols. For TCRbeta analysis, collaborators shipped samples in one of three forms: frozen whole blood, isolated PBMCs, or DNA extracted from either of those sample types. From cysteine to phenylalanine, the CDR3 is 17 amino acids long. Only CDR3 DNA is held: 51 bases, read in frame from base 1. Germline trimming: 3 bases from V, 5 bases from J; junction bases outside gene matches: 16. CDR1 and CDR2, looked up from the germline V gene, are SGDLS and YYNGEE. The immunoSEQ Assay, a bias-controlled multiplex PCR, was used to amplify TCRbeta CDR3 regions from genomic DNA. The source study handled its data this way. Nucleated cell counts per sample were estimated from amplification of reference gene primers within the assay. To quantify the absolute abundance of each unique TCRbeta CDR3 rearrangement, sequence reads were collapsed and filtered. For each sample, productive Simpson clonality was calculated by taking the square root of Simpson's diversity index across productive rearrangements. In TCRdb, the immuneACCESS table is reduced to in-frame sequences with V and J assigned. These tables do not hold every clone; where another copy was compared, an unresolved V gene accounts for under half, and the others remain unexplained. V and J calls and clone size are copied from that table; D and trimming were computed from the DNA. This sample comprises over 200,000 clones, 80% to 95% of them detected only once. Around 2.5% of the sample comes from the top ten.

Findings and caveats that apply to the study as a whole: Clinical and demographic metadata were provided uncurated, with the amount varying by source and participant.

The specimen sequenced was peripheral blood. This receptor was taken from a person aged 18-29 years with COVID-19, enrolled during active disease. In this chain, TRBV9 is recombined with TRBJ2-7; 8 central bases correspond to TRBD2. For the CDR3, the sequence is CASSAQVLGLAFDEQYF. At the DNA level, the sequence is TGTGCCAGCAGCGCACAAGTTCTAGGACTAGCTTTCGACGAGCAGTACTTC.